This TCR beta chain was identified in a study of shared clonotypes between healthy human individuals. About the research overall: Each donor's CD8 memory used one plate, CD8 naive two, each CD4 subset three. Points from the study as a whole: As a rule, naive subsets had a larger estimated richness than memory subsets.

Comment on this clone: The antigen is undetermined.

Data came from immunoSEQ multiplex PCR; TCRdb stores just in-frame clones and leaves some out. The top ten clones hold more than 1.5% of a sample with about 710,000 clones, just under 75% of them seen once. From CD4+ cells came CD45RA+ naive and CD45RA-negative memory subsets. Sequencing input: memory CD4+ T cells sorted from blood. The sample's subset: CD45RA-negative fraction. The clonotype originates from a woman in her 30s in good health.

The CDR3 is CASRHPPHGAFF. The CDR3 DNA is TGTGCCAGCAGACACCCTCCCCACGGAGCTTTCTTT. The chain uses TRBV28 and TRBJ1-1; D uncertain. CDR1 is MDHEN and CDR2 is SYDVKM in the germline V gene. The CDR3 length is 12 residues. V lost 6 bases and J lost 10, with 15 bases in between.